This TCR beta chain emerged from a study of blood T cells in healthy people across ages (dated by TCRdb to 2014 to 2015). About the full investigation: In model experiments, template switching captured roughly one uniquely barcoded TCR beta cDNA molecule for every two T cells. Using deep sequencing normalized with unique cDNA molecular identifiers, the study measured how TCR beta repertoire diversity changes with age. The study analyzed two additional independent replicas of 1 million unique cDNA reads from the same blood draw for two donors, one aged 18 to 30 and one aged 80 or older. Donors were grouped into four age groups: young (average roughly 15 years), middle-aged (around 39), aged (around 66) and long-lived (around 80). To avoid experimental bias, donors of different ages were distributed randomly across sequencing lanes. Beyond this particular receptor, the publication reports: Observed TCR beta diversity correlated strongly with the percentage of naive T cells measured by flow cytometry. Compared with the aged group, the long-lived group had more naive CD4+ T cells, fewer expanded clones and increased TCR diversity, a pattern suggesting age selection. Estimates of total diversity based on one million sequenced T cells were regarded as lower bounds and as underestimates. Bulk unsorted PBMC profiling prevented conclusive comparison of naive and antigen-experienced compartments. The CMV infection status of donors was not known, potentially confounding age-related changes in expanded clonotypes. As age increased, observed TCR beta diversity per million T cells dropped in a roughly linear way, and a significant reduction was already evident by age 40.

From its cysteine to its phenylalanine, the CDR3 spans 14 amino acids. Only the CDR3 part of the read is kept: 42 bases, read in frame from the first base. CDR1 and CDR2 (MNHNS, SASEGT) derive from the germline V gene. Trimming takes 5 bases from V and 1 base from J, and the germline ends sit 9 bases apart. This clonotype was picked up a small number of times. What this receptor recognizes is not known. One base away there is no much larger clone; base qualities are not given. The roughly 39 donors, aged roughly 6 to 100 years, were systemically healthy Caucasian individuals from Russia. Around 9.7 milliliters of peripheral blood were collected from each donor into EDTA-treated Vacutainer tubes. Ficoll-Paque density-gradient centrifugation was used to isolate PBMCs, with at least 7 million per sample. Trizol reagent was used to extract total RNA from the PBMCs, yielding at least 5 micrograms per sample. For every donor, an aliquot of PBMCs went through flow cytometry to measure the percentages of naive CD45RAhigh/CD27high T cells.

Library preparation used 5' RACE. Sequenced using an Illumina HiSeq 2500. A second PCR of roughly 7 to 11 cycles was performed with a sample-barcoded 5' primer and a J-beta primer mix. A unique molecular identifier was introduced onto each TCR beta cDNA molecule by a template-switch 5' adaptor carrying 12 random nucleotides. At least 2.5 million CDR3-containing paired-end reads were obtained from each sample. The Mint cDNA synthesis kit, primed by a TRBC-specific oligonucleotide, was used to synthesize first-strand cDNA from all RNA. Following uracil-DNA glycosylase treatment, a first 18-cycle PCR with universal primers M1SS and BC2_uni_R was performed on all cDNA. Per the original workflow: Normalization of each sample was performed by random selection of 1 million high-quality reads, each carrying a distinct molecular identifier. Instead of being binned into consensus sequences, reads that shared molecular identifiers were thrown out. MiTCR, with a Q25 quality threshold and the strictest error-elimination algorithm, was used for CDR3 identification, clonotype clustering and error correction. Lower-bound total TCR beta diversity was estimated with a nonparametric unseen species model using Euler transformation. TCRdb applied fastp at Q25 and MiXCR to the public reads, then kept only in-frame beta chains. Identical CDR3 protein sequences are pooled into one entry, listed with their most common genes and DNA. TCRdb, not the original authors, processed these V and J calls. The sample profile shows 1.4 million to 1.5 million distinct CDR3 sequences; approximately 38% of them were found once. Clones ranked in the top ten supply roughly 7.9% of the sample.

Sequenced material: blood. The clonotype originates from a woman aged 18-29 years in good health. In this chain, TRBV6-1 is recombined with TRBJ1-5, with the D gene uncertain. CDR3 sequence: CASSFAESNQPQHF. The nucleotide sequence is TGTGCCAGCAGTTTCGCGGAGAGCAATCAGCCCCAGCATTTT.